This entry lists 10 T cell receptor beta chains sequenced from one sample in a study of OX40 agonist ivuxolimab in advanced cancers. Library preparation used the immunoSEQ multiplex PCR assay. TCRdb stores this immuneACCESS table with in-frame sequences only. Part of the clones is absent; in the studies checked, under half of the shortfall reflects unresolved V genes, and no reason is known for the rest. The table for this sample lists fewer than 50,000 clones; around nine tenths of them were counted only once. Of the sample, about a third is held by the ten largest clones. The sample consisted of CD4+ or CD8+ T cells sorted from blood, taken in a trial of the OX40 agonist ivuxolimab. The receptor source for this set is an adult with an advanced solid tumor such as melanoma, head and neck, liver or kidney cancer.

This chain links TRBV5-1 with TRBJ1-1; 7 nucleotides line up with TRBD1. Germline CDR1 SGHRS, CDR2 YFSETQ. The ends lost 5 bases at V and 7 bases at J; junction bases unmatched: 8. This CDR3 has 13 residues. CDR3 amino acids: CASREQGKDEAFF. For the CDR3, the DNA is TGCGCCAGCAGAGAACAGGGGAAGGATGAAGCTTTCTTT.

In nucleotides, the CDR3 is TGTGCCAGCAGTGTACGGGAGTTGGATGAGCAGTTCTTC. It specifies CASSVRELDEQFF. This chain links TRBV2 with TRBJ2-1, with a possible D match to TRBD2 (6 bases). The length of the CDR3 is 13 residues. Between the trimmed V and J ends, which lost 4 bases and 8 bases, there was a span of 12 bases. Germline CDR1 is SNHLY and CDR2 is FYNNEI.

The chain combines TRBV5-5 with TRBJ2-6, with D perhaps TRBD1 (6 bases). The CDR3 length is 16 residues. Trimming pared 0 bases from V and 3 bases from J, leaving 10 bases between. Germline values: CDR1 SGHKS, CDR2 YYEKEE (reference sequence). CDR3 region: CASSLGSQGGANVLTF. The DNA of the CDR3 is TGTGCCAGCAGCTTGGGATCACAGGGTGGGGCCAACGTCCTGACTTTC.

V and J are TRBV6-5 and TRBJ2-3; D remains ambiguous. The V end was cut by 2 bases, the J end by 0 bases, with 9 bases between. The CDR3 totals 15 residues. CDR1 is MNHEY, CDR2 SVGAGI, per germline. The DNA of the CDR3 is TGTGCCAGCAGTTACGTGGTTTCTAGCACAGATACGCAGTATTTT. Translated: CASSYVVSSTDTQYF.

The chain links TRBV2 to TRBJ2-1; perhaps TRBD1 as D (6 bases). Germline-derived CDR1 and CDR2 are SNHLY and FYNNEI. This CDR3 spans 15 amino acids. The germline V and J ends were trimmed by 7 bases and 4 bases, with 17 bases remaining between them. CDR3 coding DNA: TGTGCCAGCACCCAGGACAGCGCTCATTACAATGAGCAGTTCTTC. It is translated as CASTQDSAHYNEQFF.

The rearrangement joins TRBV14 to TRBJ2-3, with 11 bases that match TRBD2. This CDR3 comprises 18 residues. Germline V gene sequence: CDR1 SGHDN, CDR2 FVKESK. Trimming took 0 bases from V and 7 from J; bases not matched to a gene: 12. The CDR3 loop is CASSQDLGGASGRYTQYF. CDR3 coding DNA: TGTGCCAGCAGCCAAGATTTAGGAGGCGCTAGCGGGAGGTATACGCAGTATTTT.

The J gene is TRBJ2-5, the V gene TRBV5-1; 14 nucleotides match TRBD2. The CDR3 contains 18 residues. The germline CDR1 and CDR2 sequences are SGHRS and YFSETQ. Trimming at V came to 1 base and at J to 2 bases, leaving 7 bases not matched to a gene. The CDR3 region has the DNA TGCGCCAGCAGCTTGACCCTAGGACTAGCGGGGGGTCAAGAGACCCAGTACTTC. Its translation: CASSLTLGLAGGQETQYF.

This rearrangement joins TRBV11-2 to TRBJ2-7; 13 nucleotides agree with TRBD2. The V gene end was trimmed by 5 bases and the J gene end by 2 bases; junction bases not matched to a gene: 3. The germline gives CDR1 SGHAT, CDR2 FQNNGV. This CDR3 region has 15 residues. CDR3 sequence (DNA): TGTGCCAGCAGCCCAACTAGCGGGAGGGCCTACGAGCAGTACTTC. The encoded protein is CASSPTSGRAYEQYF.

This clone was picked up one time. This rearrangement joins TRBV6-5 to TRBJ2-7; D is ambiguous. Germline lookup yields CDR1 MNHEY and CDR2 SVGAGI. The V and J ends lost 2 bases and 6 bases respectively, with 20 bases between them. The CDR3 spans 16 residues. In DNA form, the CDR3 reads TGTGCCAGCAGTTACGGGTCGGGCCTAGTGATTAGCGAGCAGTACTTC. Amino acids: CASSYGSGLVISEQYF.

J is TRBJ1-1 and V is TRBV25-1; TRBD1 is a possible D gene (5 bases). V lost 4 bases and J lost 8, with 17 bases in between. This CDR3 contains 14 residues. The germline V gene encodes CDR1 MGHDK and CDR2 SYGVNS. The DNA of the CDR3 is TGTGCCAGCAGTGGATTGGGGACGGGCCTGGAAGCTTTCTTT. Protein: CASSGLGTGLEAFF.